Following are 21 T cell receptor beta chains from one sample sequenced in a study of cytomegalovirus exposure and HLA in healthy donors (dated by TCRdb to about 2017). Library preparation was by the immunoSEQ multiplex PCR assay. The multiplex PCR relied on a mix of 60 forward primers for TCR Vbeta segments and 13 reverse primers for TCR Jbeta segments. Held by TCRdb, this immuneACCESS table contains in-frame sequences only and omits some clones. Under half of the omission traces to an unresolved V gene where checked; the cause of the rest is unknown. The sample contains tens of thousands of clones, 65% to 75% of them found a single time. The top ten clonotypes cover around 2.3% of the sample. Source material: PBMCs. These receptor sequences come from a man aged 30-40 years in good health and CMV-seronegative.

CDR3: CASSQAVEGGSSPLHF. As DNA, the CDR3 is TGCGCCAGCAGCCAAGCGGTGGAGGGTGGGAGTTCACCCCTCCACTTT. The rearrangement links TRBV4-1 to TRBJ1-6; no clear D. CDR3 length equals 16 residues. Trimming removed 1 base from V and 9 bases from J, with 16 bases in between. Germline V lookup: CDR1 MGHRA, CDR2 YSYEKL.

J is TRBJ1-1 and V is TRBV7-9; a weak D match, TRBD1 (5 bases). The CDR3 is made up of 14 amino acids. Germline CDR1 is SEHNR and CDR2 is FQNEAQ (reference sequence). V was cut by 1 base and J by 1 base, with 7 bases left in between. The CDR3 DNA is TGTGCCAGCAGCTTAGACAGGAGGAACACTGAAGCTTTCTTT. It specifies CASSLDRRNTEAFF.

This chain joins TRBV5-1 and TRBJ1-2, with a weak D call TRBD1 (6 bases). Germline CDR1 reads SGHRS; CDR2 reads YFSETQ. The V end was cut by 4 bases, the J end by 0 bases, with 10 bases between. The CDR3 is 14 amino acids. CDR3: CASSPGTSNYGYTF. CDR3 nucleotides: TGCGCCAGCAGCCCGGGGACATCTAACTATGGCTACACCTTC.

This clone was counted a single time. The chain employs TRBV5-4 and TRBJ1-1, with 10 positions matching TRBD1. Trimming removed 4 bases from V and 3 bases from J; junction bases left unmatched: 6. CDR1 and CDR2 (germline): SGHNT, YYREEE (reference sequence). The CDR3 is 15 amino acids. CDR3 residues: CASSPRTGGDTEAFF. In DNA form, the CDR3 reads TGTGCCAGCAGCCCAAGGACAGGGGGGGACACTGAAGCTTTCTTT.

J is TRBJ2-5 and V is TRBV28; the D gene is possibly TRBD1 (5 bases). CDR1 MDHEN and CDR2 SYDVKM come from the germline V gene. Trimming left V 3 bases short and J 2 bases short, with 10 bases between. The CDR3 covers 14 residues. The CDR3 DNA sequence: TGTGCCAGCAGTTTTCAGGGCCAGCAAGAGACCCAGTACTTC. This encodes CASSFQGQQETQYF.

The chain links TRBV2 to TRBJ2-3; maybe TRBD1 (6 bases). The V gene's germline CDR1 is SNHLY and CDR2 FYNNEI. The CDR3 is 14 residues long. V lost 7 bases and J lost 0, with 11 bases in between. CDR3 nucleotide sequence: TGTGCCAGCAACCTAGGGGGAAGCACAGATACGCAGTATTTT. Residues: CASNLGGSTDTQYF.

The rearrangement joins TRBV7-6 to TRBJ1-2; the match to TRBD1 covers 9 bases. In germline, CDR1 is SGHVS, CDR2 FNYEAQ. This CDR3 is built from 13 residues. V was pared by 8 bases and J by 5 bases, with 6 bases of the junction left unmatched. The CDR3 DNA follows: TGTGCCAGCGGGGGGACAGGGTATTATGGCTACACCTTC. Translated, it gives CASGGTGYYGYTF. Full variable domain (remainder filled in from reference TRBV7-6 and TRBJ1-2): GAGVSQSPRYKVTKRGQDVALRCDPISGHVSLYWYRQALGQGPEFLTYFNYEAQQDKSGLPNDRFSAERPEGSISTLTIQRTEQRDSAMYRCASGGTGYYGYTFGSGTRLTVV.

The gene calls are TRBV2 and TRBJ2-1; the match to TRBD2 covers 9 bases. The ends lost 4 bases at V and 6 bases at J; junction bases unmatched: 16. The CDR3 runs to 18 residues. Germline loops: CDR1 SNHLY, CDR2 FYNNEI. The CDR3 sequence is CASSVARGASGARNEQFF. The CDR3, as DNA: TGTGCCAGCAGTGTTGCCCGGGGGGCTAGCGGGGCCCGCAATGAGCAGTTCTTC.

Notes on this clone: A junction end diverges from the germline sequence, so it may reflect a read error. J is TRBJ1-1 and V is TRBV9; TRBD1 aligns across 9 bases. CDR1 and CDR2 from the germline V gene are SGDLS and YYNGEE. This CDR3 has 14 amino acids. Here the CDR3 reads CASTVVDRGTEAFF. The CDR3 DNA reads TGTGCCAGCACCGTAGTAGACAGGGGGACTGAAGCTTTCTTT.

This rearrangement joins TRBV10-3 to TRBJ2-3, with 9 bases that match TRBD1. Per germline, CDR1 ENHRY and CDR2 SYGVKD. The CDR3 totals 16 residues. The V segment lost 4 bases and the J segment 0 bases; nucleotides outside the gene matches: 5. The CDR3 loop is CAISGPGQGSTDTQYF. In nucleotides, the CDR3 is TGTGCCATCAGTGGCCCGGGACAGGGAAGCACAGATACGCAGTATTTT.

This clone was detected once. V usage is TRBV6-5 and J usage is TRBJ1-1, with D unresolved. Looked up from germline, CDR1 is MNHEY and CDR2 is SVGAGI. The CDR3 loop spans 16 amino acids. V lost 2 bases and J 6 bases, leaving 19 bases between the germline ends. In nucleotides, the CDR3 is TGTGCCAGCAGTTACCCGAGGATGGGAGTTGGGTCTGAAGCTTTCTTT. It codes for CASSYPRMGVGSEAFF.

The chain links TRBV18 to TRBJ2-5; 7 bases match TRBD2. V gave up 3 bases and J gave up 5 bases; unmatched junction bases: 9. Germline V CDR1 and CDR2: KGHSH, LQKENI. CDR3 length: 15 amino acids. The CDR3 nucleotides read TGTGCCAGCTCACCGGGAACGGGGGGAGTGGAGACCCAGTACTTC. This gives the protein CASSPGTGGVETQYF.

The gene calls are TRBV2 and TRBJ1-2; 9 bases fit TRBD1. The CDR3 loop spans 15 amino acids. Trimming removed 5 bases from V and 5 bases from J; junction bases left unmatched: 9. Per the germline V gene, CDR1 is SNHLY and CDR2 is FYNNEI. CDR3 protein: CASSPRTGVGYGYTF. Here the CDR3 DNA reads TGTGCCAGCAGTCCCCGGACAGGGGTAGGGTATGGCTACACCTTC. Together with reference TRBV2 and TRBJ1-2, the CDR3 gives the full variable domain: EPEVTQTPSHQVTQMGQEVILRCVPISNHLYFYWYRQILGQKVEFLVSFYNNEISEKSEIFDDQFSVERPDGSNFTLKIRSTKLEDSAMYFCASSPRTGVGYGYTFGSGTRLTVV.

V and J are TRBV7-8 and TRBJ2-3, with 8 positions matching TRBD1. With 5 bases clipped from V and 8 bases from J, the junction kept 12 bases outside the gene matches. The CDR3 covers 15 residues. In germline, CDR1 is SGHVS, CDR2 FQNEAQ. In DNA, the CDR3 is TGTGCCAGCAGCCCAATGGACAGGGAAGGGGGTACGCAGTATTTT. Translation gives CASSPMDREGGTQYF.

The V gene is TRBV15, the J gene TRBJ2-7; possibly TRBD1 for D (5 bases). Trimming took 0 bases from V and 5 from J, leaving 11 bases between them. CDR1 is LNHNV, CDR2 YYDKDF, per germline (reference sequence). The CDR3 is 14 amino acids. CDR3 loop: CATSRDAGINEQYF. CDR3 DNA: TGTGCCACCAGCAGAGATGCAGGGATTAACGAGCAGTACTTC.

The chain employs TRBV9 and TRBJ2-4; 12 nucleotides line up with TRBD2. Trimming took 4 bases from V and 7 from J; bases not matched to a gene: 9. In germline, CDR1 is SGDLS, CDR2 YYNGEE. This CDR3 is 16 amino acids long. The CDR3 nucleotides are TGTGCCAGCAGCCCTCAGCTTACTAGCGGGGGGAACATTCAGTACTTC. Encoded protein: CASSPQLTSGGNIQYF.

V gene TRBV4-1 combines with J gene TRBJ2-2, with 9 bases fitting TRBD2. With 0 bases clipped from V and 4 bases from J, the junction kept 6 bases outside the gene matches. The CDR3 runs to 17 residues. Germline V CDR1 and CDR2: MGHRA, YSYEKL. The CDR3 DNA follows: TGCGCCAGCAGCCAAGATGGTGGGACTAGCCTCACCGGGGAGCTGTTTTTT. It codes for CASSQDGGTSLTGELFF.

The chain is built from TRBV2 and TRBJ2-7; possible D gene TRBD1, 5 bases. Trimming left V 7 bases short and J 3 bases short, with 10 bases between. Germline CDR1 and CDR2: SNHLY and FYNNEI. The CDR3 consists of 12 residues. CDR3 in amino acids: CASTRDSYEQYF. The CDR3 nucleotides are TGTGCCAGCACCCGAGACAGCTACGAGCAGTACTTC. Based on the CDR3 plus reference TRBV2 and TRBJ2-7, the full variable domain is EPEVTQTPSHQVTQMGQEVILRCVPISNHLYFYWYRQILGQKVEFLVSFYNNEISEKSEIFDDQFSVERPDGSNFTLKIRSTKLEDSAMYFCASTRDSYEQYFGPGTRLTVT.

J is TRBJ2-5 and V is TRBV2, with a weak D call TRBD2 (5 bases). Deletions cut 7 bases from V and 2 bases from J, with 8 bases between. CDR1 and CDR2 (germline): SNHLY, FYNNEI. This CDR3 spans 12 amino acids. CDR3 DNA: TGTGCCAGCAATTGGGAGCAAGAGACCCAGTACTTC. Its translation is CASNWEQETQYF.

The CDR3 spells CASRQNTGELFF. For the CDR3, the DNA is TGTGCCAGTCGACAGAACACCGGGGAGCTGTTTTTT. The rearrangement links TRBV19 to TRBJ2-2, with D unresolved. Germline V lookup: CDR1 LNHDA, CDR2 SQIVND (reference sequence). V shed 8 bases and J shed 1 base, with 5 bases lying between them. The CDR3 contains 12 residues.

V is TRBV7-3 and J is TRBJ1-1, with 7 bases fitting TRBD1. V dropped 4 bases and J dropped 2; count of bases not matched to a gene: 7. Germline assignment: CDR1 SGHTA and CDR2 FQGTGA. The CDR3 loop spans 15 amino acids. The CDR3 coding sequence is TGTGCCAGCAGCTCCCGACAGGGCCCAAACACTGAAGCTTTCTTT. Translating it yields CASSSRQGPNTEAFF. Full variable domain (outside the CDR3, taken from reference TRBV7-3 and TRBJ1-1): GAGVSQTPSNKVTEKGKYVELRCDPISGHTALYWYRQSLGQGPEFLIYFQGTGAADDSGLPNDRFFAVRPEGSVSTLKIQRTERGDSAVYLCASSSRQGPNTEAFFGQGTRLTVV.